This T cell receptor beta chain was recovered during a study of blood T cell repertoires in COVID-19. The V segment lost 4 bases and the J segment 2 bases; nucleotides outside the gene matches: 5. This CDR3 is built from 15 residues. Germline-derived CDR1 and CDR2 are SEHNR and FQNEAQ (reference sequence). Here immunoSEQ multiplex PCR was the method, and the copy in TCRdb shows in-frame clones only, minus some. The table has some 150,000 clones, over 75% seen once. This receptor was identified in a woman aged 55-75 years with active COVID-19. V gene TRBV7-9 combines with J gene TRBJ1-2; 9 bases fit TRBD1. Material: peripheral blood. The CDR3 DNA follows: TGTGCCAGCAGCTCAAGGGACAGGGCCAACTATGGCTACACCTTC. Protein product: CASSSRDRANYGYTF. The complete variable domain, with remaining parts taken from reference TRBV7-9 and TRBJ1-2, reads DTGVSQNPRHKITKRGQNVTFRCDPISEHNRLYWYRQTLGQGPEFLTYFQNEAQLEKSRLLSDRFSAERPKGSFSTLEIQRTEQGDSAMYLCASSSRDRANYGYTFGSGTRLTVV.